A single sample is the source of the 24 T cell receptor beta chains below, sequenced in a study of T cells after yellow fever vaccination. TCRdb used MiXCR to reprocess the 5' RACE reads, holding one entry per CDR3 protein. Of about 120,000 distinct CDR3 sequences in the sample, 8.9% were seen once. The source material was CD8+ T cells sorted from PBMCs, sampled on the day of the yellow fever booster vaccination. These receptors all come from a man between 18 and 29 years old who received the YFV17D yellow fever vaccine.

In this sample, this clonotype turned up a few times. The V call is TRBV5-1, the J call TRBJ2-2; 7 bases match TRBD1. V was pared by 3 bases and J by 7 bases, with 6 bases of the junction left unmatched. The CDR3 consists of 14 residues. Germline V gene data show CDR1 as SGHRS and CDR2 as YFSETQ. The CDR3 coding sequence is TGCGCCAGCAGCTCAGACAGGGCTGGCGGGGAGCTGTTTTTT. This codes for CASSSDRAGGELFF.

This chain uses TRBV21-1 with TRBJ2-3; the table's D call, TRBD2, has no DNA check behind it. TRBV21-1 is given as a pseudogene. The CDR3 contains 19 residues. In nucleotides, the CDR3 is TGTGCCAGCAGCAAAGGTCGGGGAGGGAAAACTCCCCTCACAGATACGCAGTATTTT. Its translation is CASSKGRGGKTPLTDTQYF.

This chain uses TRBV11-1 with TRBJ2-3; D call uncertain. This CDR3 is 14 amino acids long. Germline V lookup: CDR1 SGHAT, CDR2 FQDESV (reference sequence). The ends were cut back, 1 base at V and 4 bases at J, with 9 bases in the middle. This CDR3 reads CASSLGMGPDTQYF. The CDR3 bases are TGTGCCAGCAGCTTAGGAATGGGCCCAGATACGCAGTATTTT.

There are a few counts of this clonotype. This sequence joins TRBV29-1 and TRBJ2-2, with 8 bases aligning to TRBD1. CDR1 is SQVTM, CDR2 ANQGSEA, per germline. The CDR3 length is 15 residues. Trimming removed 5 bases from V and 1 base from J; junction bases left unmatched: 6. This CDR3 is CSVQSGTGNTGELFF. CDR3 DNA sequence: TGCAGCGTTCAGTCCGGGACAGGGAACACCGGGGAGCTGTTTTTT.

This clonotype was counted between two and nine times. The chain has TRBV12-3 or TRBV12-4 and TRBJ2-5, with TRBD2 matching over 7 bases. Trimming removed 8 bases from V and 1 base from J; junction bases left unmatched: 13. The CDR3 contains 16 residues. CDR3 DNA: TGTGCCAGCGGTGGTGTTGGGCGGGGGAGCCAAGAGACCCAGTACTTC. Its translation is CASGGVGRGSQETQYF.

This clonotype has a handful of counts. The chain links TRBV4-1 to TRBJ1-5, with D unclear. Trimming removed 4 bases from V and 1 base from J, with 14 bases in between. The germline V gene encodes CDR1 MGHRA and CDR2 YSYEKL. This CDR3 is built from 16 residues. The CDR3 DNA reads TGCGCCAGCAGCCTAAAGCCCCCGAACAGCAATCAGCCCCAGCATTTT. This translates into CASSLKPPNSNQPQHF.

This clonotype occurred a few times. The chain combines TRBV12-3 or TRBV12-4 with TRBJ1-5; 8 bases map to TRBD1. The V gene end was trimmed by 5 bases and the J gene end by 2 bases; junction bases not matched to a gene: 5. This CDR3 is built from 15 residues. This CDR3 is CASSALTGGNQPQHF. For the CDR3, the DNA is TGTGCCAGCAGTGCCTTGACAGGGGGCAATCAGCCCCAGCATTTT.

This clonotype has at least ten counts. The genes are TRBV29-1 and TRBJ2-4; D uncertain. V was cut by 3 bases and J by 2 bases, with 8 bases left in between. CDR3 size: 13 residues. Germline values: CDR1 SQVTM, CDR2 ANQGSEA. CDR3 bases: TGCAGCGTTGAGATAAGGACCAAAAACATTCAGTACTTC. This gives the protein CSVEIRTKNIQYF.

Many counts were recorded for this clonotype. The genes are TRBV29-1 and TRBJ2-5; D perhaps matches TRBD2 (6 bases). The germline gives CDR1 SQVTM, CDR2 ANQGSEA. The CDR3 is 14 residues long. V shed 1 base and J shed 5 bases, with 14 bases lying between them. The CDR3 reads CSVEVAGQLETQYF. The CDR3 DNA sequence: TGCAGCGTTGAAGTTGCGGGGCAGCTGGAGACCCAGTACTTC.

This clonotype occurred a few times. The chain joins TRBV9 to TRBJ2-2, with a weak D call TRBD1 (5 bases). The CDR3 sequence is 16 residues long. The V and J ends lost 3 bases and 4 bases respectively, with 16 bases between them. CDR1 SGDLS and CDR2 YYNGEE come from the germline V gene. CDR3 sequence reads: CASSGRWGYGTGELFF. The CDR3 coding sequence is TGTGCCAGCAGCGGTAGATGGGGCTACGGCACCGGGGAGCTGTTTTTT.

This clonotype came up a few times. The gene calls are TRBV2 and TRBJ2-5, with 12 positions matching TRBD2. This CDR3 contains 16 residues. J gave up 1 base and V 1 base, and 1 base lay outside the gene matches. Looked up from germline, CDR1 is SNHLY and CDR2 is FYNNEI. The CDR3 here is CASSEETSGGQETQYF. The CDR3, as DNA: TGTGCCAGCAGTGAAGAGACTAGCGGGGGCCAAGAGACCCAGTACTTC.

The J gene is TRBJ2-1, the V gene TRBV6-2 or TRBV6-3; D is possibly TRBD2 (7 bases). The V end lost 4 bases, the J end lost 9 bases, and 19 bases lay between the germline ends. The CDR3 runs 15 residues. Germline V gene data show CDR1 as MNHEY and CDR2 as SVGEGT. CDR3 coding DNA: TGTGCCAGCAGTTGGAGCGGGGCGCTACAGGGTGAGCAGTTCTTC. This gives the protein CASSWSGALQGEQFF.

This clonotype appeared a few times. This chain connects TRBV7-9 to TRBJ1-1; D is ambiguous. V was trimmed by 1 base and J by 0 bases, leaving 12 bases between them. CDR1 and CDR2 (germline): SEHNR, FQNEAQ (reference sequence). The CDR3 sequence is 16 residues long. The CDR3 region is CASSLDFQAMNTEAFF. DNA of the CDR3: TGTGCCAGCAGCTTAGATTTTCAGGCGATGAACACTGAAGCTTTCTTT.

The chain is built from TRBV7-3 and TRBJ2-2, with TRBD1 identical over 9 bases. Trimming cost V 6 bases and J 5 bases; bases outside gene matches: 10. CDR1 and CDR2 from the germline V gene are SGHTA and FQGTGA. This CDR3 spans 16 amino acids. The CDR3 DNA follows: TGTGCCAGCAGTAACAGGGGGCTCGGAAAAACCGGGGAGCTGTTTTTT. It is translated as CASSNRGLGKTGELFF.

V and J are TRBV2 and TRBJ2-2; weak D call: TRBD2 (6 bases). This CDR3 has 14 amino acids. CDR1 and CDR2 (germline): SNHLY, FYNNEI. V dropped 9 bases and J dropped 3 bases, with 14 bases sitting between them. CDR3 sequence reads: CARNRLGHTGELFF. The CDR3 DNA sequence: TGTGCCAGAAACAGACTAGGACACACCGGGGAGCTGTTTTTT.

The chain is built from TRBV5-4 and TRBJ2-2; D remains unclear. CDR3 length equals 14 residues. The germline V gene encodes CDR1 SGHNT and CDR2 YYREEE (reference sequence). The germline V and J ends were trimmed by 4 bases and 9 bases, with 16 bases remaining between them. CDR3 in DNA: TGTGCCAGCAGCCAGCTCTACGCCCCCCGGGAGCTGTTTTTT. It yields the protein CASSQLYAPRELFF.

There are a few counts of this clonotype. In nucleotides, the CDR3 is TGTGCCAGCAGCCCCGGACTGAAAAATCAGCCCCAGCATTTT. It specifies CASSPGLKNQPQHF. The J gene is TRBJ1-5, the V gene TRBV5-6; D is unresolved. V lost 4 bases and J 4 bases, leaving 12 bases between the germline ends. The length of the CDR3 is 14 residues. Germline V gives CDR1 SGHDT, CDR2 YYEEEE.

There are a few counts of this clonotype. V and J are TRBV6-2 or TRBV6-3 and TRBJ1-5; TRBD1 aligns across 9 bases. The CDR3 totals 13 residues. V was pared by 7 bases and J by 5 bases, with 3 bases of the junction left unmatched. CDR1 is MNHEY and CDR2 is SVGEGT in the germline V gene. The CDR3 reads CASTTGGHQPQHF. CDR3 coding DNA: TGTGCCAGCACAACAGGGGGCCATCAGCCCCAGCATTTT.

The gene calls are TRBV7-6 and TRBJ2-7; D not certain. Trimming shortened V by 1 base and J by 6 bases, and 10 bases separated the two germline ends. The CDR3 length is 13 residues. The germline V gene encodes CDR1 SGHVS and CDR2 FNYEAQ. The CDR3 is CASSLVPIGEQYV. DNA for the CDR3: TGTGCCAGCAGCTTAGTTCCCATAGGCGAGCAGTACGTC.

The CDR3 spells CSARHRDRGLLEAFF. Here the CDR3 DNA reads TGCAGTGCTAGACACCGGGACAGGGGGCTTCTTGAAGCTTTCTTT. The chain recombines TRBV20-1 with TRBJ1-1; TRBD1 aligns across 12 bases. Per the germline V gene, CDR1 is DFQATT and CDR2 is SNEGSKA (reference sequence). Trimming removed 2 bases from V and 7 bases from J; junction bases left unmatched: 8. This CDR3 spans 15 amino acids.

This clonotype occurred a few times. V is TRBV6-5 and J is TRBJ2-1; D gene ambiguous. The CDR3 spans 11 residues. Trimming pared 8 bases from V and 4 bases from J, leaving 6 bases between. Per the germline V gene, CDR1 is MNHEY and CDR2 is SVGAGI. The CDR3 DNA sequence: TGTGCCAGCTCCAAGTACAATGAGCAGTTCTTC. This translates into CASSKYNEQFF.

The gene calls are TRBV20-1 and TRBJ2-3; 9 bases map to TRBD2. From germline, CDR1 is DFQATT and CDR2 SNEGSKA (reference sequence). Trimming took 6 bases from V and 0 from J; bases not matched to a gene: 13. This CDR3 is 17 amino acids long. The CDR3, as DNA: TGCAGTGCCCCAGGGGGTAGCGGGGGAATAAGCACAGATACGCAGTATTTT. The encoded protein is CSAPGGSGGISTDTQYF.

Only a few counts were recorded for this clonotype. The rearrangement joins TRBV7-8 to TRBJ2-3; D is unresolved. Trimming took 5 bases from V and 9 from J, leaving 15 bases between them. This CDR3 spans 13 amino acids. The germline gives CDR1 SGHVS, CDR2 FQNEAQ. For the CDR3, the DNA is TGTGCCAGCAGCCCCCGTCCGTCCGGGACGCAGTATTTT. This translates into CASSPRPSGTQYF.

There are a few counts of this clonotype. The chain has TRBV4-2 and TRBJ1-2; D unclear. The CDR3 runs 14 residues. Trimming removed 0 bases from V and 3 bases from J, with 8 bases in between. Germline CDR1 LGHNA, CDR2 YNFKEQ. The CDR3 nucleotides read TGTGCCAGCAGCCAAGAAACGGGCGACTATGGCTACACCTTC. This encodes CASSQETGDYGYTF.